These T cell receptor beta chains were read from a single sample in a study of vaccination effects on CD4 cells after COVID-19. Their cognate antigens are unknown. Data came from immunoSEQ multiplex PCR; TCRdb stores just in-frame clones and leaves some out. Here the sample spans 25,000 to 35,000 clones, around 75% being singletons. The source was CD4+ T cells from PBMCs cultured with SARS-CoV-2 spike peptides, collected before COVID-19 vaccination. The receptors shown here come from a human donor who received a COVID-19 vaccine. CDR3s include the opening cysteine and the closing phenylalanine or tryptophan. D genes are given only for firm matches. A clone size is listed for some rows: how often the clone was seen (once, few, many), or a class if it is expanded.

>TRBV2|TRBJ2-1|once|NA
CASREGNEQFF
TGTGCCAGCAGGGAGGGAAATGAGCAGTTCTTC
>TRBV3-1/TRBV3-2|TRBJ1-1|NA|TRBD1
CASSQDRKAFF
TGTGCCAGCAGCCAGGACAGGAAAGCTTTCTTT
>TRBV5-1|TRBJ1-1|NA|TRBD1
CASSLADDRGTEAFF
TGCGCCAGCAGCTTGGCGGACGACAGGGGCACTGAAGCTTTCTTT
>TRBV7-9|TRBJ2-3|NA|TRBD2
CATGGRETSDTQYF
TGTGCCACCGGTGGGCGGGAGACGTCTGATACGCAGTATTTT
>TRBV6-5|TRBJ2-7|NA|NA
CASRKQRVLRDEQYF
TGTGCCAGCAGAAAACAGAGGGTTTTGCGCGACGAGCAGTACTTC
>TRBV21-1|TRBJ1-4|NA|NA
CASSPTPTNEKLFF
TGTGCCAGCAGCCCGACCCCGACTAATGAAAAACTGTTTTTT
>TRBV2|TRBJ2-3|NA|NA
CASSSDTQYF
TGTGCCAGCAGTTCAGATACGCAGTATTTT
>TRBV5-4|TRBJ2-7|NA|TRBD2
CASSRPGTSSHEQYF
TGTGCCAGCAGCAGACCCGGGACTAGCTCCCACGAGCAGTACTTC
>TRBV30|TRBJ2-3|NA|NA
CALRGPGAVDTQYF
TGTGCCCTCCGGGGTCCGGGAGCGGTAGATACGCAGTATTTT
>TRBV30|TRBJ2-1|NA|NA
CAWRGTVAGTYNEQFF
TGTGCCTGGAGGGGGACGGTGGCAGGAACCTACAATGAGCAGTTCTTC
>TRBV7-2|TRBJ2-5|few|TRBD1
CASSSVDRSLGETQYF
TGTGCCAGCAGCTCCGTGGACAGGTCCCTGGGAGAGACCCAGTACTTC
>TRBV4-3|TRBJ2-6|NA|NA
CASSQDIHSGANVLTF
TGCGCCAGCAGCCAAGATATCCATTCTGGGGCCAACGTCCTGACTTTC
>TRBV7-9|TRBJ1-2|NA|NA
CASSLLGTNYGYTF
TGTGCCAGCAGCTTGTTAGGGACAAACTATGGCTACACCTTC
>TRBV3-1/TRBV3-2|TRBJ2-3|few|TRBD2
CASSYGEGTQYF
TGTGCCAGCAGCTACGGGGAGGGTACGCAGTATTTT
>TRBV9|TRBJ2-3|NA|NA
CASSVAEPGADTQYF
TGTGCCAGCAGCGTAGCCGAACCTGGGGCAGATACGCAGTATTTT
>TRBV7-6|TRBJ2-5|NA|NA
CASSSSTFETQYF
TGTGCCAGCAGCTCCTCCACGTTTGAGACCCAGTACTTC
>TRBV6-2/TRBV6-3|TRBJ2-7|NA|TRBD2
CASSFSGRTYEQYF
TGTGCCAGCAGTTTTAGCGGGAGGACCTACGAGCAGTACTTC
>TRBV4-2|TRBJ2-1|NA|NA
CASSQDGAGQIEQFF
TGTGCCAGCAGCCAAGATGGGGCAGGCCAGATTGAGCAGTTCTTC
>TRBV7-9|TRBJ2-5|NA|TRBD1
CASSSGTGGRETQYF
TGTGCCAGCAGCTCGGGGACAGGGGGTCGAGAGACCCAGTACTTC
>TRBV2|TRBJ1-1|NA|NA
CASSVTRENTEAFF
TGTGCCAGCAGTGTAACCCGGGAGAACACTGAAGCTTTCTTT
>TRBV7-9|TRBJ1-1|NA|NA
CASSQRALNTEAFF
TGTGCCAGCAGCCAAAGGGCCCTGAACACTGAAGCTTTCTTT
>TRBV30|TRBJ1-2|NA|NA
CAWSPPAFMGYTF
TGTGCCTGGAGCCCCCCTGCATTTATGGGCTACACCTTC
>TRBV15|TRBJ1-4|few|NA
CATSRVGVTNEKLFF
TGTGCCACCAGCAGGGTGGGGGTGACTAATGAAAAACTGTTTTTT
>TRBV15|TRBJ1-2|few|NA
CATTEVSGGYTF
TGTGCCACCACCGAGGTGTCGGGTGGCTACACCTTC
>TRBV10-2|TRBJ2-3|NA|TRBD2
CASRDFSGGAVDTQYF
TGCGCCAGCAGGGATTTTTCGGGGGGGGCCGTAGATACGCAGTATTTT
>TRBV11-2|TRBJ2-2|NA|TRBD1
CASSSRTGGNGELFF
TGTGCCAGCAGCTCCCGGACAGGGGGCAACGGGGAGCTGTTTTTT
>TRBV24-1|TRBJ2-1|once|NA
CATSGSLSSYNEQFF
TGTGCCACCAGTGGGAGTCTCAGCTCCTACAATGAGCAGTTCTTC
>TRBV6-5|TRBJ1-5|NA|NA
CASSYSIRQPQHF
TGTGCCAGCAGTTACTCGATCCGTCAGCCCCAGCATTTT
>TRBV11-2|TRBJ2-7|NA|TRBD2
CASSFGLAGGLDEQYF
TGTGCCAGCAGCTTCGGACTAGCGGGAGGGTTAGACGAGCAGTACTTC
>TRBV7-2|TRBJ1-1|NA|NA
CASSPQGQNTEAFF
TGTGCCAGCAGCCCCCAGGGACAGAACACTGAAGCTTTCTTT
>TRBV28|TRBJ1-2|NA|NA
CASSLIRQLYGYTF
TGTGCCAGCAGTTTAATTCGACAACTCTATGGCTACACCTTC
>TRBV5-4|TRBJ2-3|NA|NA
CASSYGVQRDTQYF
TGTGCCAGCAGCTATGGTGTTCAGAGAGATACGCAGTATTTT
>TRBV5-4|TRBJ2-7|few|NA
CASSPEVGTTPYEQYF
TGTGCCAGCAGCCCGGAGGTCGGGACAACTCCCTACGAGCAGTACTTC
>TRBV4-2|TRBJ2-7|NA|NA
CASSQEAPTQGWYEQYF
TGTGCCAGCAGCCAAGAAGCCCCCACGCAGGGGTGGTACGAGCAGTACTTC
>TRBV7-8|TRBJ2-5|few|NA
CASSPGKTQYF
TGTGCCAGCAGCCCAGGGAAGACCCAGTACTTC
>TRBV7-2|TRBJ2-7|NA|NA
CASSTRRGVVREQYF
TGTGCCAGCAGCACACGGAGAGGGGTGGTGCGGGAGCAGTACTTC
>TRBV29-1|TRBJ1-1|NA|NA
CSVELTQVVNTEAFF
TGCAGCGTTGAATTGACTCAGGTCGTGAACACTGAAGCTTTCTTT
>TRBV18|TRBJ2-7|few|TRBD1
CASSPPGQGPREQYF
TGTGCCAGCTCACCTCCGGGACAGGGCCCTCGCGAGCAGTACTTC
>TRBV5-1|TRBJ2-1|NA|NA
CASSPEGPGWSEDEQFF
TGCGCCAGCAGTCCCGAGGGTCCAGGGTGGAGTGAGGATGAGCAGTTCTTC
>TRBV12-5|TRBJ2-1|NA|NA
CASGLGTDNEQFF
TGTGCTAGTGGTTTGGGGACGGACAATGAGCAGTTCTTC
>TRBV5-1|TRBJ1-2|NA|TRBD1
CASGGTAGSYGYTF
TGCGCCAGCGGCGGGACAGCCGGTTCCTATGGCTACACCTTC
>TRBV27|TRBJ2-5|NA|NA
CASRRPTGTQYF
TGTGCCAGCAGGCGCCCGACGGGGACCCAGTACTTC
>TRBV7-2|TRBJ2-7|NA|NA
CASSLVSGTYEQYF
TGTGCCAGCAGCTTAGTCTCCGGGACCTACGAGCAGTACTTC
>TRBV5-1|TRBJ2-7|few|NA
CASSSELYEQYF
TGCGCCAGCAGCTCAGAACTCTACGAGCAGTACTTC
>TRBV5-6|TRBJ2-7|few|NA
CASSLEGGWAYEQYF
TGTGCCAGCAGCTTGGAGGGCGGGTGGGCCTACGAGCAGTACTTC
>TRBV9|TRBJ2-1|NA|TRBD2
CASSVATSGNNEQFF
TGTGCCAGCAGCGTAGCTACTAGCGGGAACAATGAGCAGTTCTTC
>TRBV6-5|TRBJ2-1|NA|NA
CASSPSAVDEQFF
TGTGCCAGCAGTCCATCGGCCGTCGATGAGCAGTTCTTC
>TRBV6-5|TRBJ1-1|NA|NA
CASSSGAEAFF
TGTGCCAGCAGTTCAGGGGCTGAAGCTTTCTTT
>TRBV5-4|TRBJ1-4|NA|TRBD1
CASSSGGAFSTNEKLFF
TGTGCCAGCAGCTCAGGGGGGGCGTTTTCAACTAATGAAAAACTGTTTTTT
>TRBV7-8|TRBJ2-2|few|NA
CASSTRTMNTGELFF
TGTGCCAGCAGCACCCGGACAATGAACACCGGGGAGCTGTTTTTT
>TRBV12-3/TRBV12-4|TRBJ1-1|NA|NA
CASSLGKTEAFF
TGTGCCAGCAGTCTTGGTAAGACTGAAGCTTTCTTT
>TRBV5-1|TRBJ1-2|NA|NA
CASSLGAGQDGYTF
TGCGCCAGCAGCTTGGGGGCAGGGCAGGATGGCTACACCTTC
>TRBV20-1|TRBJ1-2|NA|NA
CSGGNYGYTF
TGCAGCGGGGGGAACTATGGCTACACCTTC
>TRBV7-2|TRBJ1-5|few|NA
CASSLEGGRGNQPQHF
TGTGCCAGCAGCTTAGAGGGCGGCCGGGGGAACCAGCCCCAGCATTTT
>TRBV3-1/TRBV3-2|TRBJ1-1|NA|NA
CASSQAGRFGSTEAFF
TGTGCCAGCAGCCAAGCGGGGCGGTTCGGCAGCACTGAAGCTTTCTTT
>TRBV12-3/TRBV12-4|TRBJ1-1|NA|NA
CASGLTAGREAFF
TGTGCCAGCGGTCTAACAGCCGGGCGAGAAGCTTTCTTT